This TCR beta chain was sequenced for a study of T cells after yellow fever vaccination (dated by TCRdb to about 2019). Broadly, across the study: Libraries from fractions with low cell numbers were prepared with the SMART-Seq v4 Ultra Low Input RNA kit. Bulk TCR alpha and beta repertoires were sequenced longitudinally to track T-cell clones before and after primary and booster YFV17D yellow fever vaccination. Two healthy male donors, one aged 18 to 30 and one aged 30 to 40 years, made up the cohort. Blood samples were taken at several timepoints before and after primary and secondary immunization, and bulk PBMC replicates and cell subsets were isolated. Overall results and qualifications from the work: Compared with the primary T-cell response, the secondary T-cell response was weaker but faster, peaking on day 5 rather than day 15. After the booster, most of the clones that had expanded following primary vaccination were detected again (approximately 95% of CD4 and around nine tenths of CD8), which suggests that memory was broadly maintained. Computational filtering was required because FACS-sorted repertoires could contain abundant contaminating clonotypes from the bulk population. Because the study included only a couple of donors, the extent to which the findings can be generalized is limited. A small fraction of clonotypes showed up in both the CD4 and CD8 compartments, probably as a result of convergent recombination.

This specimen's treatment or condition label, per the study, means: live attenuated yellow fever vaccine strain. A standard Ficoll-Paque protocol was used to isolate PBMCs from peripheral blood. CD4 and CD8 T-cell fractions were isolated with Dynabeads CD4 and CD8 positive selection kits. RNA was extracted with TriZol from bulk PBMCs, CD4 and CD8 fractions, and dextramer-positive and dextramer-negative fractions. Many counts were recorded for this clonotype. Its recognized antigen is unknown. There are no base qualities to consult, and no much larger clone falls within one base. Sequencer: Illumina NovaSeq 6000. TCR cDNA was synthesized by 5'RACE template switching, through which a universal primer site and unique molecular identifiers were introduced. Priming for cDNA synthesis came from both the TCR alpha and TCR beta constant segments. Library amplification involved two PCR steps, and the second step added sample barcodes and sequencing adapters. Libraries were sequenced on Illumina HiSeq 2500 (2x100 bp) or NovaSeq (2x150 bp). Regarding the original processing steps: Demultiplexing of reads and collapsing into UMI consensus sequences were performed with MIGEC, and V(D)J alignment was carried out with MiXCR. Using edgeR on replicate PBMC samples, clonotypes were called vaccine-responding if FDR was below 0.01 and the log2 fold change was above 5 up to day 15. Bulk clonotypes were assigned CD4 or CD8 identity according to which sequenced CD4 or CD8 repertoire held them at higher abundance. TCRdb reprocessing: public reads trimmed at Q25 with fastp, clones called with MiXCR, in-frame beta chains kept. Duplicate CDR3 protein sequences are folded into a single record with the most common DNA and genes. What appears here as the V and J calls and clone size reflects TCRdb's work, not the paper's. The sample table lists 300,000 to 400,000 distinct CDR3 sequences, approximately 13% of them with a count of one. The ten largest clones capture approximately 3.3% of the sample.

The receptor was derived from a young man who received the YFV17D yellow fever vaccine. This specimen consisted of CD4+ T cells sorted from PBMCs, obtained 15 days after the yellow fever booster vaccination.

The CDR3 in this case is CASSFQRGRTGELFF. The DNA sequence is as follows: TGTGCCAGCAGTTTCCAGCGGGGGAGAACCGGGGAGCTGTTTTTT. The chain is encoded by TRBV12-3 or TRBV12-4 joined to TRBJ2-2, with TRBD2 identical over 8 junction bases. The CDR3 contains 15 residues, cysteine and phenylalanine counted. Only the CDR3 part of the read is kept: 45 bases, read in frame from the first base. At the junction V is shortened by 3 bases and J by 5 bases; bases outside the gene matches: 5.